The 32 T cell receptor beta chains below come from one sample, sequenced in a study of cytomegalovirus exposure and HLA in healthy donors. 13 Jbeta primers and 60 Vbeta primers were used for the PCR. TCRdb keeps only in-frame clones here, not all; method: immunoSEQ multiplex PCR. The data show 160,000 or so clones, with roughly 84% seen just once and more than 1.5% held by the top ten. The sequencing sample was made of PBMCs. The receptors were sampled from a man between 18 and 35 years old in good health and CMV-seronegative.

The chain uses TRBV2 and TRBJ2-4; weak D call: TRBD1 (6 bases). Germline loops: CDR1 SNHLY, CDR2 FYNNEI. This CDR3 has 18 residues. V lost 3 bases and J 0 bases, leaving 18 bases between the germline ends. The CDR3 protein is CASSDFGSAGVAKNIQYF. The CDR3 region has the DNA TGTGCCAGCAGTGATTTTGGTTCGGCAGGGGTAGCCAAAAACATTCAGTACTTC.

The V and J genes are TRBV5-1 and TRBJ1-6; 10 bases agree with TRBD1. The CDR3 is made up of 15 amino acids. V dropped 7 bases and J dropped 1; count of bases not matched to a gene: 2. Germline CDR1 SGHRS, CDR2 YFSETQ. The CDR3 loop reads CASRTGGSYNSPLHF. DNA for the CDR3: TGCGCCAGCCGGACAGGGGGGTCCTATAATTCACCCCTCCACTTT. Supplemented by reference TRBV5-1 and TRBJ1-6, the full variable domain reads KAGVTQTPRYLIKTRGQQVTLSCSPISGHRSVSWYQQTPGQGLQFLFEYFSETQRNKGNFPGRFSGRQFSNSRSEMNVSTLELGDSALYLCASRTGGSYNSPLHFGNGTRLTVT.

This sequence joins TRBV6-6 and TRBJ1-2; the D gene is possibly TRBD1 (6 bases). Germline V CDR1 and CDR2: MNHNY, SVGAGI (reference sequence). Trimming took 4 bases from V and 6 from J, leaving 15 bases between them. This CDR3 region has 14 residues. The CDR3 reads CASSSGPQGDGYTF. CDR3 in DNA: TGTGCCAGCAGTTCCGGCCCACAGGGAGATGGCTACACCTTC.

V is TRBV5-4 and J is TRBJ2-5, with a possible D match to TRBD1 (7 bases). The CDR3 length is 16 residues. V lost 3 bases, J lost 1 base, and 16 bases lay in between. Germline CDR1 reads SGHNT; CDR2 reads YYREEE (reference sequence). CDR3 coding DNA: TGTGCCAGCAGCTCCCGGAGGCAGGGGGGCCAAGAGACCCAGTACTTC. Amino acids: CASSSRRQGGQETQYF.

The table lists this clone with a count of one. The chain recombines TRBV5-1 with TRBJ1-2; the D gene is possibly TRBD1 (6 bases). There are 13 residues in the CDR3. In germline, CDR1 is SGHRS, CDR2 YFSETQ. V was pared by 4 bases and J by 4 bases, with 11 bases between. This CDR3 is CASSHGQTYGYTF. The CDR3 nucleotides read TGCGCCAGCAGCCATGGACAGACCTATGGCTACACCTTC.

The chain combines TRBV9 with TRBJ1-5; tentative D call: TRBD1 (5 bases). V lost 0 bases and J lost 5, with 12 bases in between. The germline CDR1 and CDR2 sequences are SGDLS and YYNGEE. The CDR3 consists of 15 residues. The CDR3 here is CASSVAGTSDQPQHF. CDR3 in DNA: TGTGCCAGCAGCGTAGCTGGGACTTCGGATCAGCCCCAGCATTTT. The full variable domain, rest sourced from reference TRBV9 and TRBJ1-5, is DSGVTQTPKHLITATGQRVTLRCSPRSGDLSVYWYQQSLDQGLQFLIQYYNGEERAKGNILERFSAQQFPDLHSELNLSSLELGDSALYFCASSVAGTSDQPQHFGDGTRLSIL.

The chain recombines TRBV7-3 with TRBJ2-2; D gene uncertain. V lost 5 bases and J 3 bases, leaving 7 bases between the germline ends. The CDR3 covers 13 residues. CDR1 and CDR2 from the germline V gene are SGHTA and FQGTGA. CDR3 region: CASSPGYTGELFF. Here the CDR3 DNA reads TGTGCCAGCAGCCCAGGTTACACCGGGGAGCTGTTTTTT.

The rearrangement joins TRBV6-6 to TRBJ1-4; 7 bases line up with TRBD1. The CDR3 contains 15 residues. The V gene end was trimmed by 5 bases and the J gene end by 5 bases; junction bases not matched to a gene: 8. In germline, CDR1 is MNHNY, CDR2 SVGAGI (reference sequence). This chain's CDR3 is CASSKQDRRNEKLFF. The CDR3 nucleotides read TGTGCCAGCAGTAAACAGGACAGGAGAAATGAAAAACTGTTTTTT.

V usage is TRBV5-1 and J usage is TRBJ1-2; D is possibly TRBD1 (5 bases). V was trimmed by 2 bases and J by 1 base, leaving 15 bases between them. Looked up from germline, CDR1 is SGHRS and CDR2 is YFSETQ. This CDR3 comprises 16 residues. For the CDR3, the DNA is TGCGCCAGCAGCTTACTACCCAGGGACTTTAACTATGGCTACACCTTC. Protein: CASSLLPRDFNYGYTF.

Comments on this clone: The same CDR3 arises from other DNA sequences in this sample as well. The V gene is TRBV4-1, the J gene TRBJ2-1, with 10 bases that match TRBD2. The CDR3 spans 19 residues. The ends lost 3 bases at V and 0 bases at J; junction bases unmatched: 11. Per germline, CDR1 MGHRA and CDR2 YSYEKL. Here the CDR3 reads CASSQDMWKREGSYNEQFF. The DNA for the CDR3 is TGCGCCAGCAGCCAGGATATGTGGAAGCGGGAGGGCTCCTACAATGAGCAGTTCTTC.

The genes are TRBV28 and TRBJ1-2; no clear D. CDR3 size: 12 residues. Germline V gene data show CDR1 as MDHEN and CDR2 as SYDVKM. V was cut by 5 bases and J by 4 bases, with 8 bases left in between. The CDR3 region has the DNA TGTGCCAGCAGTATAGGGAGCTATGGCTACACCTTC. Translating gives CASSIGSYGYTF.

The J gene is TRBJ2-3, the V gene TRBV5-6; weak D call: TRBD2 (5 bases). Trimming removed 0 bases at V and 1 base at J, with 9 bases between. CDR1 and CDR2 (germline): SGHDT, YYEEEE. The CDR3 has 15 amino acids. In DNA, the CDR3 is TGTGCCAGCAGCTTGGGGGTCGGGGGCACAGATACGCAGTATTTT. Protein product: CASSLGVGGTDTQYF.

CDR3 bases: TGTGCCAGCAGTTACGGCGGGGATTCCTACAATGAGCAGTTCTTC. Residues: CASSYGGDSYNEQFF. The chain couples TRBV6-6 to TRBJ2-1; D possibly corresponds to TRBD2 (6 bases). The germline V gene has CDR1 MNHNY and CDR2 SVGAGI (reference sequence). The CDR3 covers 15 residues. V was clipped by 2 bases and J by 1 base, with 9 bases between them.

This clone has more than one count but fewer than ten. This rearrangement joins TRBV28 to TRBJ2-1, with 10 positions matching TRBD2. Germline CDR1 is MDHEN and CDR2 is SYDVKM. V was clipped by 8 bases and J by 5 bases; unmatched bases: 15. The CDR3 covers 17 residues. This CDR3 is CASVVAGGIWAHNEQFF. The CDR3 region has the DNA TGTGCCAGCGTGGTAGCGGGAGGAATTTGGGCTCACAATGAGCAGTTCTTC.

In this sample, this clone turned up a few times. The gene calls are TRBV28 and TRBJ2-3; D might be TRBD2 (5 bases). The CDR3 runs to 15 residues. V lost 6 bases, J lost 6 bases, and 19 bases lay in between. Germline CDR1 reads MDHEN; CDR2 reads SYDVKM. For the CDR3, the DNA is TGTGCCAGCAGAAACACCCCTGGAGAGGGCGATACGCAGTATTTT. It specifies CASRNTPGEGDTQYF. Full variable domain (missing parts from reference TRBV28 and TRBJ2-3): DVKVTQSSRYLVKRTGEKVFLECVQDMDHENMFWYRQDPGLGLRLIYFSYDVKMKEKGDIPEGYSVSREKKERFSLILESASTNQTSMYLCASRNTPGEGDTQYFGPGTRLTVL.

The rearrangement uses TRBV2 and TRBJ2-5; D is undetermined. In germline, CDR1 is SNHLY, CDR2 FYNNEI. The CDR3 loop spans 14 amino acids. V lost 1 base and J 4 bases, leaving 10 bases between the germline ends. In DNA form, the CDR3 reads TGTGCCAGCAGTGAAGTGCTGCGGATAGAGACCCAGTACTTC. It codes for CASSEVLRIETQYF.

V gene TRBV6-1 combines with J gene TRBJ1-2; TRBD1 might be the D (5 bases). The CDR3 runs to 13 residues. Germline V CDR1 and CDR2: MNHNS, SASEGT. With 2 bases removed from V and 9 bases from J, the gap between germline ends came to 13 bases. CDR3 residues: CASSEWQGDSYTF. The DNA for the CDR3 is TGTGCCAGCAGTGAATGGCAGGGTGATAGCTACACCTTC.

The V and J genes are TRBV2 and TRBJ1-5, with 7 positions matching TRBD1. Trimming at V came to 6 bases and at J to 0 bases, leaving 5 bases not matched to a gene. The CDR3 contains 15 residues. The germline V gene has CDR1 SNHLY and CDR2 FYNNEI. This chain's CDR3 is CASSERQGSNQPQHF. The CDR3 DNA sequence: TGTGCCAGCAGCGAACGACAGGGTAGCAATCAGCCCCAGCATTTT.

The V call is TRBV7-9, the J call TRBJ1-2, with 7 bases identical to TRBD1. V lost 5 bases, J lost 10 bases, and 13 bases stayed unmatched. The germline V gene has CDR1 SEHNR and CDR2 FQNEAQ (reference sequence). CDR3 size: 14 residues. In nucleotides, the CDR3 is TGTGCCAGCAGCCATGGCCCCAGACAGGGCTCCTACACCTTC. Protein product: CASSHGPRQGSYTF.

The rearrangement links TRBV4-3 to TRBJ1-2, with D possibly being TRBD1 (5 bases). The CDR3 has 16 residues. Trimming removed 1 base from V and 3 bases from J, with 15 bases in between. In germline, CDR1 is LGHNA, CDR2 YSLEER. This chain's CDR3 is CASSQALGQTDYGYTF. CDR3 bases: TGCGCCAGCAGCCAAGCACTCGGGCAGACAGACTATGGCTACACCTTC.

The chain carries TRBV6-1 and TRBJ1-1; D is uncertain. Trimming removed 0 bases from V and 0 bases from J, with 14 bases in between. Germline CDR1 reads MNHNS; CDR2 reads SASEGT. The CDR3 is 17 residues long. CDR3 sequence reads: CASSEALPAGMNTEAFF. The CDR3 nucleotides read TGTGCCAGCAGTGAAGCGCTTCCGGCAGGTATGAACACTGAAGCTTTCTTT.

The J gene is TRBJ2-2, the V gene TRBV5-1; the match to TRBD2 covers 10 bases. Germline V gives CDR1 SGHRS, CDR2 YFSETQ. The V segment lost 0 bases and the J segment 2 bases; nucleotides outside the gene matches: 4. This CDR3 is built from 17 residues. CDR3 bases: TGCGCCAGCAGCTTGGCCCTAGCGGGAGCAAACACCGGGGAGCTGTTTTTT. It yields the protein CASSLALAGANTGELFF.

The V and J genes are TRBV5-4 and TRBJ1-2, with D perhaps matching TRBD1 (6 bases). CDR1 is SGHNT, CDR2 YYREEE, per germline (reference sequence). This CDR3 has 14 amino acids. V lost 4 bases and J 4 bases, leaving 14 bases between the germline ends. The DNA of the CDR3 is TGTGCCAGCAGCCTCATGGGGGGGCCCTATGGCTACACCTTC. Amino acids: CASSLMGGPYGYTF.

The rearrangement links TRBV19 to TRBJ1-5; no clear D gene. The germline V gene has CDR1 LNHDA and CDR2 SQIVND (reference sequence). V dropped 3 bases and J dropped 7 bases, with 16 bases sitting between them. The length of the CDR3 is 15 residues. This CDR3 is CASSIRSGIIQPQHF. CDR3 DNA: TGTGCCAGTAGTATTCGGTCAGGTATTATCCAGCCCCAGCATTTT. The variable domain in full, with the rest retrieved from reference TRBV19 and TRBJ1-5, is DGGITQSPKYLFRKEGQNVTLSCEQNLNHDAMYWYRQDPGQGLRLIYYSQIVNDFQKGDIAEGYSVSREKKESFPLTVTSAQKNPTAFYLCASSIRSGIIQPQHFGDGTRLSIL.

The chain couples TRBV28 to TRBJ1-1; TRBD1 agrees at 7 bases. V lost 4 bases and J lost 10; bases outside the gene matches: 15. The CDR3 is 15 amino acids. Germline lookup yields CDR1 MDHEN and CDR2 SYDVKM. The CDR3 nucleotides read TGTGCCAGCAGTTGGGGGCCTCGGACAGGAAAAAGAGCTTTCTTT. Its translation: CASSWGPRTGKRAFF.

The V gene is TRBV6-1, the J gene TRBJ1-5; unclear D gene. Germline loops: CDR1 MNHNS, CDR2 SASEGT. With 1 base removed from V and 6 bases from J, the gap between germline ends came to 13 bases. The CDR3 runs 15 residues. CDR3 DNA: TGTGCCAGCAGTGAAGTAGTTAGCCGGTCTCAGCCCCAGCATTTT. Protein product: CASSEVVSRSQPQHF.

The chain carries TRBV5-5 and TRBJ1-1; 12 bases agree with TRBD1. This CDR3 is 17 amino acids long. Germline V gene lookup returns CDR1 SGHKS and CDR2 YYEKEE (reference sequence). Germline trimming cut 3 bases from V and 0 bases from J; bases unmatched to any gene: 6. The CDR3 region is CASSWPGQGAMNTEAFF. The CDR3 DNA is TGTGCCAGCAGCTGGCCGGGACAGGGGGCTATGAACACTGAAGCTTTCTTT.

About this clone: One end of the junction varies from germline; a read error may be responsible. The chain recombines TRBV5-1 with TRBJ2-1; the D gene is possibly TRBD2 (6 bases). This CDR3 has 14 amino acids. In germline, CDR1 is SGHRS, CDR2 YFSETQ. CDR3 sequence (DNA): TGCGCCGGCAGCTTATCCGGGACTCTTAATGAGCAGTTCTTC. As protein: CAGSLSGTLNEQFF.

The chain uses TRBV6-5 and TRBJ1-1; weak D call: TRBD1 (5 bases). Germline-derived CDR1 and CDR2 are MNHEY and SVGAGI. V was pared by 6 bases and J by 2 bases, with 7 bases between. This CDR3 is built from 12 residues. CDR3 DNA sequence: TGTGCCAGCAGAGACAGAAACACTGAAGCTTTCTTT. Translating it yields CASRDRNTEAFF.

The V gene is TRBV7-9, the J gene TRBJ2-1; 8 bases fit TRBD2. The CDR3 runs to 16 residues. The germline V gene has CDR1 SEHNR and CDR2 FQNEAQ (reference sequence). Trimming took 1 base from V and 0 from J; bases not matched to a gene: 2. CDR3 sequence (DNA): TGTGCCAGCAGCTTAGTTAGCGGGACCTCCTACAATGAGCAGTTCTTC. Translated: CASSLVSGTSYNEQFF.

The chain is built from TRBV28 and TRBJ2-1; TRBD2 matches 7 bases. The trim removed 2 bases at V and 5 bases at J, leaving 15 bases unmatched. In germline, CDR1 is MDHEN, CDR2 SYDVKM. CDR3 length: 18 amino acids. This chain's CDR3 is CASSLLPGGWAPHNEQFF. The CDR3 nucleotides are TGTGCCAGCAGTTTACTCCCGGGAGGATGGGCGCCCCACAATGAGCAGTTCTTC. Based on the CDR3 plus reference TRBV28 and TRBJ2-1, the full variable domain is DVKVTQSSRYLVKRTGEKVFLECVQDMDHENMFWYRQDPGLGLRLIYFSYDVKMKEKGDIPEGYSVSREKKERFSLILESASTNQTSMYLCASSLLPGGWAPHNEQFFGPGTRLTVL.

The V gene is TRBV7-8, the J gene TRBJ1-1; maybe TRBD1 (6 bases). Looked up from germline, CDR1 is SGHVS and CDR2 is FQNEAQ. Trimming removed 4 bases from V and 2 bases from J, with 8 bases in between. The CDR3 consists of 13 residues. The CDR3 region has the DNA TGTGCCAGCAGCTCAGGGACAAACACTGAAGCTTTCTTT. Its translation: CASSSGTNTEAFF.